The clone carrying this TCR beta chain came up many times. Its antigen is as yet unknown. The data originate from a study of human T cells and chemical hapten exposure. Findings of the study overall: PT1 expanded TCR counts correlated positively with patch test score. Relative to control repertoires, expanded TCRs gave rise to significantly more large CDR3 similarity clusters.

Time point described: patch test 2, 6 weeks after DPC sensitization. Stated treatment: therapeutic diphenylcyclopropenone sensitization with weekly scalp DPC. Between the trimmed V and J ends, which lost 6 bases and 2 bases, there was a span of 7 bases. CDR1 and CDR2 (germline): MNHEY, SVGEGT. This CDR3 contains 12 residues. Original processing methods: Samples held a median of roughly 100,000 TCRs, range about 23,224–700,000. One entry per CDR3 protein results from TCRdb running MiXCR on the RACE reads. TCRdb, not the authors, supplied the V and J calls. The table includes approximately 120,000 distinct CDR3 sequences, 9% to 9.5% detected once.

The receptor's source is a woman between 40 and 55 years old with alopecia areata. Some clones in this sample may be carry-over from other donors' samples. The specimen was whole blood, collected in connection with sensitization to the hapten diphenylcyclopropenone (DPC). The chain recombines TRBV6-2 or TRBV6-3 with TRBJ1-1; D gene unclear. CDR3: CASSDVNTEAFF. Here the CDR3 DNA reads TGTGCCAGCAGCGATGTAAACACTGAAGCTTTCTTT.